The rows below give T cell receptor beta chains drawn from one sample of a study of T cell responses to AZD1222 COVID-19 vaccine. Profiling relied on immunoSEQ multiplex PCR, and the TCRdb table lists in-frame clones only, not all of them. The data contain about 150,000 clones, just over 90% of them seen just once; the ten biggest clones take up approximately 2%. The source was peripheral blood, collected on day 0 of AZD1222 vaccination. The receptors here all came from an adult in good health. Both conserved end residues are part of each CDR3. The order of the fields is D gene, clone size, J gene, V gene, CDR3 protein, CDR3 DNA. A D gene is named only where the DNA matches it firmly. Only part of the rows carry a size: once, few, many, or a class if the clone is expanded.

. . TRBJ1-4 TRBV7-3 CASSSRRATNEKLFF TGTGCCAGCAGCTCCCGCCGTGCAACTAATGAAAAACTGTTTTTT
. . TRBJ1-2 TRBV6-5 CASSYNFADDYGYTF TGTGCCAGCAGTTATAATTTCGCAGACGACTATGGCTACACCTTC
. . TRBJ1-1 TRBV12-3/TRBV12-4 CASSHRENTEAFF TGTGCCAGCAGTCACAGGGAAAACACTGAAGCTTTCTTT
. . TRBJ1-5 TRBV6-2/TRBV6-3 CASSPRGRGVSNQPQHF TGTGCCAGCAGCCCTCGTGGGCGGGGAGTTAGCAATCAGCCCCAGCATTTT
. . TRBJ2-7 TRBV5-1 CASSPFSGSAYEQYF TGCGCCAGCAGCCCTTTCTCCGGGAGCGCCTACGAGCAGTACTTC
TRBD1 . TRBJ2-1 TRBV2 CASSRRRDRSNSHEQFF TGTGCCAGCAGCCGCCGCCGGGACAGGAGTAATTCACATGAGCAGTTCTTC
. . TRBJ1-1 TRBV2 CASSSQGNTEAFF TGTGCCAGCAGCTCCCAAGGCAACACTGAAGCTTTCTTT
. . TRBJ2-2 TRBV6-6 CASIRTANTGELFF TGTGCCAGCATAAGGACAGCCAACACCGGGGAGCTGTTTTTT
. . TRBJ1-6 TRBV25-1 CASKGLWGNSPLHF TGTGCCAGCAAAGGGCTTTGGGGTAATTCACCCCTCCACTTT
TRBD2 . TRBJ2-3 TRBV7-9 CASSLGSSGGPIFDTQYF TGTGCCAGCAGCCTCGGGTCTAGCGGGGGGCCGATTTTTGATACGCAGTATTTT
TRBD2 . TRBJ2-1 TRBV3-1/TRBV3-2 CASSQEGTSGASYNEQFF TGTGCCAGCAGCCAAGAAGGGACTAGCGGTGCCTCCTACAATGAGCAGTTCTTC
TRBD2 . TRBJ2-3 TRBV29-1 CSVEVLAGGTDTQYF TGCAGCGTTGAAGTCCTAGCGGGGGGCACAGATACGCAGTATTTT
. once TRBJ1-2 TRBV3-1/TRBV3-2 CASSQFSGRRDNYGYTF TGTGCCAGCAGCCAATTTTCGGGACGGCGGGATAACTATGGCTACACCTTC